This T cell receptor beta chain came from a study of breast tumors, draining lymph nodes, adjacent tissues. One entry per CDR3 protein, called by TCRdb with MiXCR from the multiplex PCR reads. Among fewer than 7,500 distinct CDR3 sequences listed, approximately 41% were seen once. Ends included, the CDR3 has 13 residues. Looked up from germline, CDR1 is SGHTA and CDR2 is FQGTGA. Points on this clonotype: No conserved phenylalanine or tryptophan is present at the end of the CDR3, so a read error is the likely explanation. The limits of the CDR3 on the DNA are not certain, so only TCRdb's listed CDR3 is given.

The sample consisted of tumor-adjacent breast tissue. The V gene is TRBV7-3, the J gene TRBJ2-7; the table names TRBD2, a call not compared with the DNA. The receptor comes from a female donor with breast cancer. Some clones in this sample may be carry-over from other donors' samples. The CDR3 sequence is CASSEGGSNERYL.